The 25 T cell receptor beta chains listed next were all sequenced from one sample in a study of CD4+ T cells in melanoma. Profiled with immunoSEQ multiplex PCR; TCRdb holds only in-frame clones, not every one. The table shows roughly 4,200 clones, with 65% occurring only once. The sample was cells from a culture (not recorded whether cultured in vitro). The source is a human donor with melanoma.

The rearrangement links TRBV7-9 to TRBJ1-2, with D unresolved. Germline V gene data show CDR1 as SEHNR and CDR2 as FQNEAQ (reference sequence). The CDR3 is 13 residues long. V lost 5 bases and J 4 bases, leaving 11 bases between the germline ends. The CDR3 nucleotides are TGTGCCAGCAGCCCCGGGAAGGGCTATGGCTACACCTTC. It specifies CASSPGKGYGYTF.

The J gene is TRBJ2-7, the V gene TRBV10-3; D may be TRBD2 (5 bases). CDR3 length: 14 amino acids. CDR1 is ENHRY and CDR2 is SYGVKD in the germline V gene. The V and J ends lost 5 bases and 3 bases respectively, with 14 bases between them. The CDR3 DNA sequence: TGTGCCATCAGTCAGGAGGCACTACTCTACGAGCAGTACTTC. The encoded protein is CAISQEALLYEQYF.

This clone appeared once. This chain uses TRBV9 with TRBJ2-3; D call uncertain. The CDR3 is made up of 13 amino acids. Trimming took 6 bases from V and 4 from J, leaving 12 bases between them. Germline V gene lookup returns CDR1 SGDLS and CDR2 YYNGEE. CDR3 coding DNA: TGTGCCAGCACGGCAGACTTGGCAGATACGCAGTATTTT. It yields the protein CASTADLADTQYF.

The chain recombines TRBV19 with TRBJ1-1; D possibly corresponds to TRBD1 (6 bases). The CDR3 runs 17 residues. V shed 3 bases and J shed 2 bases, with 19 bases lying between them. Germline CDR1 is LNHDA and CDR2 is SQIVND (reference sequence). The CDR3: CASSIGTGGAGNTEAFF. DNA of the CDR3: TGTGCCAGTAGTATCGGGACTGGGGGGGCAGGAAACACTGAAGCTTTCTTT. The whole variable domain, remainder taken from reference TRBV19 and TRBJ1-1, is DGGITQSPKYLFRKEGQNVTLSCEQNLNHDAMYWYRQDPGQGLRLIYYSQIVNDFQKGDIAEGYSVSREKKESFPLTVTSAQKNPTAFYLCASSIGTGGAGNTEAFFGQGTRLTVV.

The chain uses TRBV21-1 and TRBJ1-1; the tabulated D call, TRBD1, remains unverified against the DNA. TRBV21-1 is classified as a pseudogene. The length of the CDR3 is 14 residues. CDR3 in DNA: TGTGCCACCGGAGCCGGGACAGCGAACACTGAAGCTTTCTTT. Its protein product is CATGAGTANTEAFF.

V is TRBV6-6 and J is TRBJ1-3; D gene unclear. CDR1 and CDR2 (germline): MNHNY, SVGAGI (reference sequence). This CDR3 is built from 15 residues. Trimming pared 2 bases from V and 0 bases from J, leaving 8 bases between. CDR3 DNA sequence: TGTGCCAGCAGTTACATGGGAGACTCTGGAAACACCATATATTTT. It specifies CASSYMGDSGNTIYF.

V gene TRBV29-1 combines with J gene TRBJ1-1; D remains ambiguous. The CDR3 consists of 13 residues. Germline V gene data show CDR1 as SQVTM and CDR2 as ANQGSEA. The V and J ends lost 8 bases and 1 base respectively, with 14 bases between them. The CDR3 here is CSSFRETNTEAFF. CDR3 nucleotides: TGCAGCTCCTTCCGGGAGACGAACACTGAAGCTTTCTTT.

The chain links TRBV6-1 to TRBJ1-4, with a possible D match to TRBD1 (6 bases). Germline loops: CDR1 MNHNS, CDR2 SASEGT. Trimming removed 2 bases from V and 8 bases from J, with 18 bases in between. The CDR3 runs 16 residues. The CDR3 DNA sequence: TGTGCCAGCAGTGAATGGCTAGGAACAGGGTCAGAAAAACTGTTTTTT. Its protein is CASSEWLGTGSEKLFF.

The chain employs TRBV15 and TRBJ1-2; TRBD1 matches 8 bases. The CDR3 contains 15 residues. The V segment lost 3 bases and the J segment 2 bases; nucleotides outside the gene matches: 5. Germline CDR1 and CDR2: LNHNV and YYDKDF (reference sequence). In DNA, the CDR3 is TGTGCCACCAGCAGTCTGGACAGGGCCAACTATGGCTACACCTTC. Amino acids: CATSSLDRANYGYTF.

In this sample, this clone turned up once. Possible read error: a much larger clone is one base away. Other DNA sequences from this sample encode an identical CDR3 as well. The chain is built from TRBV2 and TRBJ2-7; 10 bases align to TRBD2. The V segment lost 6 bases and the J segment 4 bases; nucleotides outside the gene matches: 12. There are 16 residues in the CDR3. Germline lookup yields CDR1 SNHLY and CDR2 FYNNEI. The DNA of the CDR3 is TGTGCCAGCAGCCACAGGCTAGCGGGGGACCCGTACGAGCAGTACTTC. This gives the protein CASSHRLAGDPYEQYF.

The CDR3 nucleotides read TGTGCCAGCAGCTTAGGTGGGGGCGAGCAGTACTTC. It specifies CASSLGGGEQYF. The chain has TRBV11-2 and TRBJ2-7; D possibly matches TRBD1 or TRBD2 (5 bases each). The V gene's germline CDR1 is SGHAT and CDR2 FQNNGV. The CDR3 covers 12 residues. V lost 1 base and J 6 bases, leaving 7 bases between the germline ends.

This sequence joins TRBV7-2 and TRBJ1-4; TRBD1 matches at 7 bases. Looked up from germline, CDR1 is SGHTA and CDR2 is FQGNSA. CDR3 length: 14 residues. Trimming at V came to 5 bases and at J to 2 bases, leaving 2 bases not matched to a gene. The CDR3 nucleotides are TGTGCCAGCAGCGCCAGGGGGACTAATGAAAAACTGTTTTTT. Translated, it gives CASSARGTNEKLFF.

The chain joins TRBV5-1 to TRBJ2-7; D may match TRBD1 or TRBD2 (6 bases each). Germline V gene data show CDR1 as SGHRS and CDR2 as YFSETQ. Trimming pared 0 bases from V and 3 bases from J, leaving 10 bases between. CDR3 length equals 14 residues. CDR3: CASSLAGGHYEQYF. CDR3 nucleotide sequence: TGCGCCAGCAGCTTGGCCGGGGGACACTACGAGCAGTACTTC.

The chain couples TRBV3-1 (or the pseudogene TRBV3-2) to TRBJ2-5; 11 nucleotides line up with TRBD2. The CDR3 sequence is 18 residues long. The V and J ends lost 3 bases and 8 bases, in that order; junction bases with no gene match: 17. CDR1 and CDR2 (germline): LGHDT, YNNKEL (reference sequence). CDR3: CASSHGPTTASGGKTQYF. The CDR3 nucleotides read TGTGCCAGCAGCCACGGCCCGACCACGGCTAGCGGGGGGAAAACCCAGTACTTC.

This clone was counted between two and nine times. The chain recombines TRBV5-1 with TRBJ1-2; D is ambiguous. The CDR3 sequence is 14 residues long. V was clipped by 0 bases and J by 3 bases, with 9 bases between them. Looked up from germline, CDR1 is SGHRS and CDR2 is YFSETQ. This CDR3 reads CASSLEAGDYGYTF. CDR3 sequence (DNA): TGCGCCAGCAGCTTGGAAGCAGGAGACTATGGCTACACCTTC.

This chain joins TRBV9 and TRBJ2-5; D is uncertain. V was pared by 4 bases and J by 4 bases, with 14 bases between. Germline lookup yields CDR1 SGDLS and CDR2 YYNGEE. This CDR3 has 14 residues. CDR3 protein: CASSPNSPGETQYF. CDR3 DNA sequence: TGTGCCAGCAGCCCCAATAGCCCGGGAGAGACCCAGTACTTC.

V usage is TRBV5-1 and J usage is TRBJ1-1, with 7 bases lining up with TRBD1. Germline assignment: CDR1 SGHRS and CDR2 YFSETQ. CDR3 length: 16 residues. J gave up 1 base and V 0 bases, and 6 bases lay outside the gene matches. This CDR3 reads CASSLGMRDRNTEAFF. The CDR3 DNA reads as TGCGCCAGCAGCTTGGGCATGAGGGACAGGAACACTGAAGCTTTCTTT.

This chain uses TRBV7-3 with TRBJ1-2, with D possibly matching TRBD1 (5 bases). V was cut by 2 bases and J by 13 bases, with 17 bases left in between. This CDR3 spans 13 amino acids. The germline gives CDR1 SGHTA, CDR2 FQGTGA. The CDR3 DNA reads as TGTGCCAGCAGCTTAGACGACAGTACGCCGCTCACCTTC. This codes for CASSLDDSTPLTF.

The chain uses TRBV2 and TRBJ1-4, with TRBD1 as a possible D gene (5 bases). The length of the CDR3 is 14 residues. V shed 6 bases and J shed 8 bases, with 16 bases lying between them. CDR1 is SNHLY, CDR2 FYNNEI, per germline. CDR3 nucleotide sequence: TGTGCCAGCAGCAGACAGCTAACTGGAGAAAAACTGTTTTTT. Its translation is CASSRQLTGEKLFF.

The chain employs TRBV2 and TRBJ1-6; 7 nucleotides align to TRBD1. Germline CDR1 reads SNHLY; CDR2 reads FYNNEI. V lost 6 bases, J lost 9 bases, and 5 bases stayed unmatched. CDR3 length: 13 amino acids. The CDR3 coding sequence is TGTGCCAGCAGCCTGACAGGGTCTTCACCCCTCCACTTT. It codes for CASSLTGSSPLHF.

The genes are TRBV21-1 and TRBJ2-2; TRBD2, the table's D call, lacks a check against the DNA. TRBV21-1 is classified as a pseudogene. The CDR3 is 17 residues long. The CDR3 DNA sequence: TGTGCCAGCAGCAAAACAGATAGCGGGGGGTTGGGCGGGGAGCTGTTTTTT. It codes for CASSKTDSGGLGGELFF.

This clone was detected only a few times. The V call is TRBV30, the J call TRBJ2-3; possible D gene TRBD1, 6 bases. Per the germline V gene, CDR1 is GTSNPN and CDR2 is SVGIG (reference sequence). CDR3 length: 12 amino acids. Trimming removed 4 bases from V and 8 bases from J, with 13 bases in between. CDR3 region: CAWTGDTSTQYF. The CDR3 DNA reads TGTGCCTGGACAGGGGACACAAGTACGCAGTATTTT.

In its sample, this clone was seen a few times. This chain links TRBV11-3 with TRBJ2-3; D is ambiguous. Germline V lookup: CDR1 SGHNT, CDR2 YENEEA. The CDR3 contains 12 residues. With 2 bases removed from V and 5 bases from J, the gap between germline ends came to 5 bases. CDR3 sequence (DNA): TGTGCCAGCAGCTTACACGGAGATACGCAGTATTTT. Translation: CASSLHGDTQYF.

This rearrangement joins TRBV7-3 to TRBJ2-6; unclear D gene. Trimming left V 2 bases short and J 0 bases short, with 5 bases between. The germline CDR1 and CDR2 sequences are SGHTA and FQGTGA. This CDR3 is built from 15 residues. The CDR3 reads CASSLDLSGANVLTF. The CDR3 DNA is TGTGCCAGCAGCTTAGACCTCTCTGGGGCCAACGTCCTGACTTTC.

V gene TRBV19 combines with J gene TRBJ1-6, with a tentative D call TRBD1 (5 bases). Deletions cut 3 bases from V and 10 bases from J, with 13 bases between. The CDR3 contains 14 residues. The V gene's germline CDR1 is LNHDA and CDR2 SQIVND (reference sequence). The DNA of the CDR3 is TGTGCCAGTAGTATTGACCACGGGGACTCACCCCTCCACTTT. Translating it yields CASSIDHGDSPLHF.